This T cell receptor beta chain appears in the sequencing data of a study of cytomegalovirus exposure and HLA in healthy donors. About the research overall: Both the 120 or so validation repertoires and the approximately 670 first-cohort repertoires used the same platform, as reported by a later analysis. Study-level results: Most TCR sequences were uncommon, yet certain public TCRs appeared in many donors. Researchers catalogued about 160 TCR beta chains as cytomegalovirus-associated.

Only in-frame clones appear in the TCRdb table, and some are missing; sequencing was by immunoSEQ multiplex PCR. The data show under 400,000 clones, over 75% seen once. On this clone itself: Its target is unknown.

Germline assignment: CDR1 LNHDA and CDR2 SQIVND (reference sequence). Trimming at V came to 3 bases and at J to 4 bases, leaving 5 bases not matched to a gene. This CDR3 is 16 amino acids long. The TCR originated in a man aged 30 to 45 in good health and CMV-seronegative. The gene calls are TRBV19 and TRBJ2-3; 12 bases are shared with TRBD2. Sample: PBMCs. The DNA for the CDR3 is TGTGCCAGTAGTATCCTAGCGGGGGGGCCGGCAGATACGCAGTATTTT. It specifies CASSILAGGPADTQYF.